This T cell receptor beta chain was observed in a study of cytomegalovirus exposure and HLA in healthy donors. Across the whole study: In an early release, HLA-typed donors contributed 80 million to 95 million unique TCR sequences.

This clone has more than one count but fewer than ten. Its antigen is as yet unknown. Study findings and constraints: A later analysis reportedly found that, within productive TCRs, an Asian-associated ancestry cluster had fewer N-insertions than the mean observed across the approximately 700 donors. Most of the TCR beta V segments (in an earlier analysis) were productive either about 87% or about 30% of the time. In a later analysis, the majority of CMV-associated beta chains seemingly showed HLA restriction.

60 Vbeta and 13 Jbeta primers were used in PCR. Sequencing was performed with immunoSEQ multiplex PCR; in TCRdb, only in-frame clones are kept and a portion is missing. The sample contains about 160,000 clones, about 71% of which appear only once. Trimming took 2 bases from V and 5 from J, leaving 9 bases between them. CDR3 length: 14 amino acids. Germline V gives CDR1 MGHRA, CDR2 YSYEKL. The chain combines TRBV4-1 with TRBJ2-2, with TRBD1 as a possible D gene (5 bases). Sequenced material: PBMCs. This receptor was taken from a woman between 25 and 40 years old in good health and CMV-seronegative. CDR3 DNA: TGCGCCAGCAGCCAACCAGGGCGGACCGGGGAGCTGTTTTTT. As protein: CASSQPGRTGELFF.